This T cell receptor (beta chain) was obtained from a study of T cell responses to AZD1222 COVID-19 vaccine. Findings of the study overall: Spike-wide vaccine-associated CD4 TCRs dominated at 160-218 and 743-854.

In its sample, this clone was seen once. What it recognizes is unknown. Some clones are missing from TCRdb's copy, which holds only in-frame ones; the method was immunoSEQ multiplex PCR. The table records 150,000 to 200,000 clones, 90% to 95% of them present only once. Germline V gene sequence: CDR1 DFQATT, CDR2 SNEGSKA (reference sequence). After removal of 3 bases from V and 2 bases from J, the junction contained 4 bases not matched to a gene. This CDR3 comprises 15 residues. Sequenced material: peripheral blood, taken on day 0 of AZD1222 vaccination. The clonotype was recovered from an adult in good health. The chain combines TRBV20-1 with TRBJ2-3; 11 bases fit TRBD2. The DNA for the CDR3 is TGCAGTGCTAGTCAGACTAGCGGGACCACAGATACGCAGTATTTT. It translates to CSASQTSGTTDTQYF.